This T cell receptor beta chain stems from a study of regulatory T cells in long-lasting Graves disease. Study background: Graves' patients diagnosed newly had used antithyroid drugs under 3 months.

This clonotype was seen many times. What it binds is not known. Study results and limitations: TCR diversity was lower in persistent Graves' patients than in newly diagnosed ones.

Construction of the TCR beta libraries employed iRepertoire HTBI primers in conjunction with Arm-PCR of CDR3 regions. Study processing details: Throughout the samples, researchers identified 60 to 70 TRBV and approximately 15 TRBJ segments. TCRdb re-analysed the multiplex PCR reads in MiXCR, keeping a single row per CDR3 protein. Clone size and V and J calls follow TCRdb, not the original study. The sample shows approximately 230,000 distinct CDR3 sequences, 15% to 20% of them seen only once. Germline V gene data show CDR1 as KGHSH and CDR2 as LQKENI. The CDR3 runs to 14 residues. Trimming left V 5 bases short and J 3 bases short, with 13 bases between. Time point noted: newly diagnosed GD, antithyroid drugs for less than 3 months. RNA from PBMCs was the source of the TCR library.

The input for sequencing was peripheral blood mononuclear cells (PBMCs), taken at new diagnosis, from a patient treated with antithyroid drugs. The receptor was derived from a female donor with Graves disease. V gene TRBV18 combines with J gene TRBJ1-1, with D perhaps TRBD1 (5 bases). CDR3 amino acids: CASSNRHEDTEAFF. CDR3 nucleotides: TGTGCCAGCTCAAACAGGCACGAGGACACTGAAGCTTTCTTT.